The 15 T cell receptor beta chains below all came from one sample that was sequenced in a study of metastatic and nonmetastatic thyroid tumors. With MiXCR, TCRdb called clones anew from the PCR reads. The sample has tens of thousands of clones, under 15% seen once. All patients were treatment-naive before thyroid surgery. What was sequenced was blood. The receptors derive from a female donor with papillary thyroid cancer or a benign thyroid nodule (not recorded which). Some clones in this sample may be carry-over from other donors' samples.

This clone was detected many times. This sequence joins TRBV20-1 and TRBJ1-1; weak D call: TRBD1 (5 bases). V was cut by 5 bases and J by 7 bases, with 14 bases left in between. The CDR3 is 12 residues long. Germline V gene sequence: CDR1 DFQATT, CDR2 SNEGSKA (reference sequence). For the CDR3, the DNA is TGCAGTGCTCGGCAAGGGGATCTTGAAGCTTTCTTT. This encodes CSARQGDLEAFF.

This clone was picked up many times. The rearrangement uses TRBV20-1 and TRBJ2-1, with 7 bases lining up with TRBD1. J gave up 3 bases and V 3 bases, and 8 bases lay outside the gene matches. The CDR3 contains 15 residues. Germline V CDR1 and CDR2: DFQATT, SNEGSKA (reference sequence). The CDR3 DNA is TGCAGTGCTAGGGACAGGCTGGCTGGCTACAATGAGCAGTTCTTC. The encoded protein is CSARDRLAGYNEQFF.

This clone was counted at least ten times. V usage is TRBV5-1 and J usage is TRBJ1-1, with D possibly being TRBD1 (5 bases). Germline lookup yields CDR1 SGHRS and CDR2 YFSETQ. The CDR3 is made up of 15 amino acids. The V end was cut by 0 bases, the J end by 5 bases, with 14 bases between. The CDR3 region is CASSLAGRVETEAFF. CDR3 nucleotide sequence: TGCGCCAGCAGCTTGGCGGGCAGGGTGGAGACTGAAGCTTTCTTT.

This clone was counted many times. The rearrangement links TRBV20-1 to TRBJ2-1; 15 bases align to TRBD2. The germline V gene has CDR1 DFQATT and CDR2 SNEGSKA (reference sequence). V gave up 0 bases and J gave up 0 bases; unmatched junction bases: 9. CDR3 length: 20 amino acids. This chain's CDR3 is CSARDGGLAGGTSSYNEQFF. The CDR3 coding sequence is TGCAGTGCTAGAGATGGGGGACTAGCGGGGGGAACCAGCTCCTACAATGAGCAGTTCTTC.

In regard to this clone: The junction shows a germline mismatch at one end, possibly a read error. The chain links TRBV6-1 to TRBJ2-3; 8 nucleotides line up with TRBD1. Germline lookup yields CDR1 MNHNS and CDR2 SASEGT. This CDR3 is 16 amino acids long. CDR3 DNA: TGTGTCAGCAGTGAAGCGACAGGGGTCCGCACAGATACGCAGTATTTT. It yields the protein CVSSEATGVRTDTQYF.

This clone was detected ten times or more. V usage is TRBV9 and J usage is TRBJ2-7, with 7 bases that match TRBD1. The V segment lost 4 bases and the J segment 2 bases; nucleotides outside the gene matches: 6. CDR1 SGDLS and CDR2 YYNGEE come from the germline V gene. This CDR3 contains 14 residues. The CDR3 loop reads CASSPRTGAYEQYF. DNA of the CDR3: TGTGCCAGCAGCCCACGGACAGGCGCCTACGAGCAGTACTTC.

The DNA for the CDR3 is TGTGCCAGCATCCCAGGCCCCGGATTGTATGGCTACACCTTC. Encoded protein: CASIPGPGLYGYTF. This chain joins TRBV6-1 and TRBJ1-2; D not certain. Trimming stripped 7 bases from V and 5 bases from J, with 17 bases between. Germline V gene data show CDR1 as MNHNS and CDR2 as SASEGT. The CDR3 consists of 14 residues.

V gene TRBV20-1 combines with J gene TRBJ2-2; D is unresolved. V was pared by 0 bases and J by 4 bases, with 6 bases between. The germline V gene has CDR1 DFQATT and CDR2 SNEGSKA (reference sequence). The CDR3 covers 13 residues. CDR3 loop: CSARDQGTGELFF. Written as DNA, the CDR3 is TGCAGTGCTAGAGATCAAGGCACCGGGGAGCTGTTTTTT.

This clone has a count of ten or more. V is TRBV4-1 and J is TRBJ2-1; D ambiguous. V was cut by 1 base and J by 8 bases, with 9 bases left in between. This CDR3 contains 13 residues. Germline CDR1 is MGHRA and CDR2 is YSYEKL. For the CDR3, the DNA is TGCGCCAGCAGCCAAGGGAAGGGCTATGAGCAGTTCTTC. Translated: CASSQGKGYEQFF.

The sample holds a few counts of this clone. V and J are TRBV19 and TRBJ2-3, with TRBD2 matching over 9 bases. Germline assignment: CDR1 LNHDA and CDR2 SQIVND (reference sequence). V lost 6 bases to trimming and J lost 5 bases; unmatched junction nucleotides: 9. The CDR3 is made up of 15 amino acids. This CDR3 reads CASSPRGGQGDTQYF. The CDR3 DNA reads TGTGCCAGTAGCCCGCGGGGGGGTCAAGGAGATACGCAGTATTTT.

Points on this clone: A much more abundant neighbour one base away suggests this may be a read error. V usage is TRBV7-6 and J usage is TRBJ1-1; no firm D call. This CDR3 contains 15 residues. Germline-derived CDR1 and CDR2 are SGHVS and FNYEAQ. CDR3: CASSPGGQPNTEALF. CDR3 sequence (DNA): TGTGCCAGCTCCCCGGGAGGGCAGCCGAACACTGAAGCTTTATTT.

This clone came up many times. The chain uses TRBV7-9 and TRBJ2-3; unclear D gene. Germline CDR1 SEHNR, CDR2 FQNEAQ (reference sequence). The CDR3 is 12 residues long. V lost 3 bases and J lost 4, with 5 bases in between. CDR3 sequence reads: CASSFFPDTQYF. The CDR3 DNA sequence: TGTGCCAGCAGCTTTTTTCCAGATACGCAGTATTTT. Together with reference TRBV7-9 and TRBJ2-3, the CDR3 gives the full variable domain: DTGVSQNPRHKITKRGQNVTFRCDPISEHNRLYWYRQTLGQGPEFLTYFQNEAQLEKSRLLSDRFSAERPKGSFSTLEIQRTEQGDSAMYLCASSFFPDTQYFGPGTRLTVL.

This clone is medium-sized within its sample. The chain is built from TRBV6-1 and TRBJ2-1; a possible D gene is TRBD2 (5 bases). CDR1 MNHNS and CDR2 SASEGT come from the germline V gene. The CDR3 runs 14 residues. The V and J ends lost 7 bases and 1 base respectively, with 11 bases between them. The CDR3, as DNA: TGTGCCAGCACGGACTCTGGGTCCTACAATGAGCAGTTCTTC. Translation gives CASTDSGSYNEQFF.

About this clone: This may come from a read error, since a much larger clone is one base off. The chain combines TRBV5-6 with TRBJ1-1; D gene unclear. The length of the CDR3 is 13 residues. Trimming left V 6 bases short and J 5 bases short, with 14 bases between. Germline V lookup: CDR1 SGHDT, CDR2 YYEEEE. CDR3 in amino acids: CASNLTLRTEAFF. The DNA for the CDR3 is TGTGCCAGCAACCTGACCCTTCGGACTGAAGCTTTCTTT.

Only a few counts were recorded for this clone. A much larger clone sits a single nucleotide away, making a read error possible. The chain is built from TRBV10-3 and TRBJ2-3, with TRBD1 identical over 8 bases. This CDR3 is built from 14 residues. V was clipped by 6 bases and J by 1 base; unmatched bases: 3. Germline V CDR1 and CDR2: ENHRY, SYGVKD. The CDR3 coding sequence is TGTGCCATCAGGGAGGACAGGGGCACAGATACGCAGTATTTT. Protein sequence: CAIREDRGTDTQYF.